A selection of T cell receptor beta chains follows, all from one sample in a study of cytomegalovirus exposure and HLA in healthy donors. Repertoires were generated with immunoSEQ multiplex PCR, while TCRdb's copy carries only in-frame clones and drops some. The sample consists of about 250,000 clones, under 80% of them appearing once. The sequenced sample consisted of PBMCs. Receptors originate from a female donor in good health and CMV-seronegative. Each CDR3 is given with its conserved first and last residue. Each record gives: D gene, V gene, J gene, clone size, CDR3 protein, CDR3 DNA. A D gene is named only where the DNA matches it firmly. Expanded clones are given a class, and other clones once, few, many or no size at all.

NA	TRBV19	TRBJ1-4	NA	CASRMQATEKLFF	TGTGCCAGCAGAATGCAGGCGACTGAAAAACTGTTTTTT
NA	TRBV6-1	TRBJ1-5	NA	CASSEQGKQPQHF	TGTGCCAGCAGTGAACAGGGTAAGCAGCCCCAGCATTTT
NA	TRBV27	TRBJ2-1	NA	CASSLMGDNFYNEQFF	TGTGCCAGCAGTTTAATGGGGGACAACTTCTACAATGAGCAGTTCTTC
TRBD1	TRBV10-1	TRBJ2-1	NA	CASSPDRGLNEQFF	TGCGCCAGCAGTCCCGACAGGGGGCTCAATGAGCAGTTCTTC
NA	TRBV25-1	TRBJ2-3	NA	CASSKEGGFTDTQYF	TGTGCCAGCAGTAAAGAGGGGGGGTTTACAGATACGCAGTATTTT
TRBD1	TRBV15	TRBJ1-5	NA	CATSRDSDRVGPQHF	TGTGCCACCAGCAGAGATTCCGACAGGGTCGGGCCCCAGCATTTT
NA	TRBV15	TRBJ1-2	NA	CATSNPGGHYYGYTF	TGTGCCACCAGCAATCCGGGGGGGCATTACTATGGCTACACCTTC
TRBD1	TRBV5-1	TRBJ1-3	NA	CASSLVQGVAGNTIYF	TGCGCCAGCAGCTTGGTTCAGGGGGTGGCTGGAAACACCATATATTTT
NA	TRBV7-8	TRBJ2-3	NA	CASSLGLAASTDTQYF	TGTGCCAGCAGCTTAGGCTTAGCAGCGAGCACAGATACGCAGTATTTT
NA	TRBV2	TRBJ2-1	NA	CASRGDLTRLSSYNEQFF	TGTGCCAGCAGGGGGGACTTGACTCGATTGAGCTCCTACAATGAGCAGTTCTTC
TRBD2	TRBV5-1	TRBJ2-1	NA	CASSPPVAGASYNEQFF	TGCGCCAGCAGCCCTCCTGTAGCGGGTGCTTCCTACAATGAGCAGTTCTTC
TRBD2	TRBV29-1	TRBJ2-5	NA	CSVEGEGFSSRTGTQYF	TGCAGCGTTGAAGGGGAGGGTTTCTCTTCCCGGACGGGGACCCAGTACTTC
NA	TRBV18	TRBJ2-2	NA	CASSSAAPNTGELFF	TGTGCCAGCTCCTCGGCGGCGCCGAACACCGGGGAGCTGTTTTTT
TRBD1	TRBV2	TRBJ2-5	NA	CASSADRGQETQYF	TGTGCCAGCAGCGCGGACAGGGGGCAAGAGACCCAGTACTTC
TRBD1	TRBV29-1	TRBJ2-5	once	CSARDRGWETQYF	TGCAGCGCCAGGGACAGGGGTTGGGAGACCCAGTACTTC
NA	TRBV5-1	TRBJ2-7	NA	CASRGTPSYEQYF	TGCGCCAGCAGAGGGACACCCTCTTACGAGCAGTACTTC
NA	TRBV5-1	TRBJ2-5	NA	CASTTGPGAWETQYF	TGCGCCAGCACCACGGGCCCAGGGGCCTGGGAGACCCAGTACTTC
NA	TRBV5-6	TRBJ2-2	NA	CASSRGTRTGELFF	TGTGCCAGCAGCCGAGGTACTCGGACCGGGGAGCTGTTTTTT
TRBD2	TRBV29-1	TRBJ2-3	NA	CSVLMGTSGRPTDTQYF	TGCAGCGTCCTAATGGGGACTAGCGGGAGACCCACAGATACGCAGTATTTT
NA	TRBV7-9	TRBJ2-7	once	CASTPRGGSIYEQYF	TGTGCCAGCACCCCCCGTGGGGGGAGCATTTACGAGCAGTACTTC
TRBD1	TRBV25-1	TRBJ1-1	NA	CASSEGQGDDTEAFF	TGTGCCAGCAGTGAGGGACAGGGGGACGACACTGAAGCTTTCTTT
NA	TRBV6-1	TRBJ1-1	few	CASSESRESTEAFF	TGTGCCAGCAGTGAAAGCCGGGAATCGACTGAAGCTTTCTTT
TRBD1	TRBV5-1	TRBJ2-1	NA	CASSLGGQGLNEQFF	TGCGCCAGCAGCCTCGGGGGACAGGGCCTAAATGAGCAGTTCTTC
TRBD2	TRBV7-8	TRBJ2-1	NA	CASSLSSGSWEQFF	TGTGCCAGCAGCTTATCTAGCGGGAGCTGGGAGCAGTTCTTC
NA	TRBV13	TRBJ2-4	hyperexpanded	CASSLGTGPNIQYF	TGTGCCAGCAGCTTAGGAACAGGGCCAAACATTCAGTACTTC
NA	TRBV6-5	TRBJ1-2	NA	CASSQQGYGYTF	TGTGCCAGCAGTCAACAGGGCTATGGCTACACCTTC
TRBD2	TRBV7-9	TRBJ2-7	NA	CASSLVGEGSYEQYF	TGTGCCAGCAGCTTAGTAGGGGAGGGCTCCTACGAGCAGTACTTC
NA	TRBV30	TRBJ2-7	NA	CAWSAGAREQYF	TGTGCCTGGAGTGCGGGAGCTAGAGAGCAGTACTTC
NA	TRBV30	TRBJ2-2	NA	CAWRGIGELFF	TGTGCCTGGAGGGGCATCGGGGAGCTGTTTTTT
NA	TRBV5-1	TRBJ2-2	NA	CASSTQGTGELFF	TGCGCCAGCAGTACACAGGGCACCGGGGAGCTGTTTTTT
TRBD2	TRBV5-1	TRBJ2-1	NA	CASSLISSGKMGNEQFF	TGCGCCAGCAGCTTGATCTCTAGCGGGAAAATGGGTAATGAGCAGTTCTTC
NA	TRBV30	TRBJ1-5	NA	CAWSKTGTINQPQHF	TGTGCCTGGAGTAAAACCGGGACAATCAATCAGCCCCAGCATTTT
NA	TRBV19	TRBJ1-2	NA	CASSPGGGANYGYTF	TGTGCCAGTAGTCCCGGCGGGGGAGCTAACTATGGCTACACCTTC
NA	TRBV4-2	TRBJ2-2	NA	CASSRSQEVYTGELFF	TGTGCCAGCAGCCGAAGCCAGGAGGTATACACCGGGGAGCTGTTTTTT
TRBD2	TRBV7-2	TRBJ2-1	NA	CASSSGLAGSYNEQFF	TGTGCCAGCAGCTCCGGACTAGCCGGGAGCTACAATGAGCAGTTCTTC
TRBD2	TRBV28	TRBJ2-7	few	CASSLARGPSGRYEQYF	TGTGCCAGCAGTTTGGCCCGGGGGCCTAGCGGGAGGTACGAGCAGTACTTC
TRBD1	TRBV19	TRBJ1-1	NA	CASSIRQGEMNTEAFF	TGTGCCAGTAGTATAAGACAGGGAGAGATGAACACTGAAGCTTTCTTT
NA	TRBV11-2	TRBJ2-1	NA	CASSLVTPSGPAYNEQFF	TGTGCCAGCAGCTTAGTTACCCCGTCAGGTCCGGCCTACAATGAGCAGTTCTTC
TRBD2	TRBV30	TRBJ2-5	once	CAWHLGLAGETQYF	TGTGCCTGGCATCTCGGACTAGCTGGGGAGACCCAGTACTTC
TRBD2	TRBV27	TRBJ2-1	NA	CASSLLGWREAHNEQFF	TGTGCCAGCAGTTTACTAGGCTGGCGGGAGGCCCACAATGAGCAGTTCTTC
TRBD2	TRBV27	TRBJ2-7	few	CASSLETSGNEQYF	TGTGCCAGCAGTTTAGAGACTAGCGGGAACGAGCAGTACTTC
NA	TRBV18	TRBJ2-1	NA	CASSGGSPSYNEQFF	TGTGCCAGCTCGGGGGGTAGCCCTAGCTACAATGAGCAGTTCTTC
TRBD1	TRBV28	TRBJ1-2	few	CASTLSDRADYGYTF	TGTGCCAGCACGCTATCGGACAGGGCGGACTATGGCTACACCTTC
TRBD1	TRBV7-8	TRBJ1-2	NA	CASSLAPRGLDYGYTF	TGTGCCAGCAGCTTAGCCCCCAGGGGGCTTGACTATGGCTACACCTTC
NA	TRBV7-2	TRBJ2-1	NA	CASSLVYAGRASLRNEQFF	TGTGCCAGCAGCTTAGTGTATGCGGGGAGAGCGTCATTGCGCAATGAGCAGTTCTTC
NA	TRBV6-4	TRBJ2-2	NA	CASSRRGVLGGELFF	TGTGCCAGCAGCCGCAGGGGGGTCCTCGGCGGGGAGCTGTTTTTT
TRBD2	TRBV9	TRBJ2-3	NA	CASSELAEGLGTQYF	TGTGCCAGCAGCGAACTAGCGGAAGGCCTTGGTACGCAGTATTTT
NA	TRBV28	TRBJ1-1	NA	CASRPLGGYMNTEAFF	TGTGCCAGCAGACCACTCGGCGGATACATGAACACTGAAGCTTTCTTT
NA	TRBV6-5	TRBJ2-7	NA	CASRLRGSSYEQYF	TGTGCCAGTCGGCTCAGGGGCTCCTCGTACGAGCAGTACTTC
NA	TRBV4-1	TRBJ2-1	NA	CASSQPTRGSYNEQFF	TGCGCCAGCAGCCAGCCAACACGCGGCTCCTACAATGAGCAGTTCTTC
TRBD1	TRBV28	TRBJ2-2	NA	CASTGGDSWDRELFF	TGTGCCAGCACGGGTGGGGACAGTTGGGACCGGGAGCTGTTTTTT
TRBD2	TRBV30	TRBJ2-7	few	CAWSEKTSGLSYEQYF	TGTGCCTGGAGTGAAAAGACTAGCGGCCTTTCCTACGAGCAGTACTTC
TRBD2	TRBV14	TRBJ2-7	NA	CASSQGLAGGNYEQYF	TGTGCCAGCAGCCAAGGACTAGCGGGCGGGAACTACGAGCAGTACTTC
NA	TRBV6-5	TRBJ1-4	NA	CASSGGSEKLFF	TGTGCCAGTTCCGGGGGTAGCGAAAAACTGTTTTTT
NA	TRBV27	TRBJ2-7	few	CASSLTSFAYEQYF	TGTGCCAGCAGTTTGACTAGTTTTGCCTACGAGCAGTACTTC
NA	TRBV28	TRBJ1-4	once	CASSFPGTEKLFF	TGTGCCAGCAGTTTCCCCGGTACTGAAAAACTGTTTTTT
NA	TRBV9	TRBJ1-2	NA	CASSALVGGGGFNYGYTF	TGTGCCAGCAGCGCCCTCGTTGGGGGGGGCGGCTTTAACTATGGCTACACCTTC
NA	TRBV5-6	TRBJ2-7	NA	CASSWGRSHEQYF	TGTGCCAGCAGCTGGGGGCGAAGCCACGAGCAGTACTTC
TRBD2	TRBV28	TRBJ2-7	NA	CASSQALGLAYEQYF	TGTGCCAGCAGTCAAGCCTTGGGACTAGCCTACGAGCAGTACTTC
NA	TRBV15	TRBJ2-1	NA	CATSDWGRTGSYNEQFF	TGTGCCACCAGCGACTGGGGCCGAACAGGGTCCTACAATGAGCAGTTCTTC